Each of the 25 T cell receptor beta chains below was sequenced from the same sample in a study of T cells in Graves' hyperthyroidism and ophthalmopathy. TCR beta CDR3 sequences were amplified from RNA transcripts. During a first-round RT-PCR of the TCR CDR3, the HTBI primer set was used. TCRdb itself ran the multiplex PCR reads through MiXCR, one entry per CDR3 protein. The sample carries hundreds of thousands of distinct CDR3 sequences, around 46% recorded once. The sample comprised peripheral blood or thyroid tissue (not recorded which). Receptors originate from a woman in her late teens or twenties with Graves' hyperthyroidism.

As concerns this clonotype: A much larger clone lies one base from this, so it may be a read error. As DNA, the CDR3 is TGTGCCAGCAGCTTAGAGCAGGACACTGGAGCTTTCTTT. Protein sequence: CASSLEQDTGAFF. V and J are TRBV7-9 and TRBJ1-1, with a weak D call TRBD1 (5 bases). Germline CDR1 is SEHNR and CDR2 is FQNEAQ (reference sequence). This CDR3 is 13 amino acids long.

As regards this clonotype: At one of its ends the junction is not consistent with the germline gene, which may arise from a read error. The chain uses TRBV12-3 or TRBV12-4 and TRBJ1-5; the D is unclear. The CDR3 sequence is 11 residues long. This CDR3 is CASSLRRLTSF. CDR3 nucleotides: TGTGCCAGCAGTTTACGTCGATTAACAAGTTTT.

This clonotype was seen a handful of times. The chain links TRBV7-8 to TRBJ1-1; the D is unclear. This CDR3 comprises 14 residues. V was pared by 2 bases and J by 4 bases, with 11 bases between. Germline V gives CDR1 SGHVS, CDR2 FQNEAQ. The CDR3 DNA sequence: TGTGCCAGCAGCTTATTTGAGGGAGGCACTGAAGCTTTCTTT. Its translation: CASSLFEGGTEAFF.

About this clonotype: A much larger clone differs from this one at a single base, so this may be a read error. J is TRBJ1-4 and V is TRBV7-2; D is ambiguous. The CDR3 runs to 13 residues. The germline gives CDR1 SGHTA, CDR2 FQGNSA. CDR3: CASSLDSNEKLSF. The CDR3 DNA is TGTGCCAGCAGCTTAGATTCGAATGAAAAACTGTCTTTT.

The genes are TRBV20-1 and TRBJ1-5, with 7 bases aligning to TRBD1. V dropped 4 bases and J dropped 7; count of bases not matched to a gene: 13. CDR3 length equals 15 residues. Germline CDR1 reads DFQATT; CDR2 reads SNEGSKA (reference sequence). The CDR3 is CSATSGTADGQPQHF. The DNA for the CDR3 is TGCAGTGCTACTAGCGGGACAGCGGACGGCCAGCCCCAGCATTTT.

This clonotype was detected a few times. This chain links TRBV20-1 with TRBJ2-7; D unclear. With 2 bases removed from V and 5 bases from J, the gap between germline ends came to 10 bases. The CDR3 spans 12 residues. Germline-derived CDR1 and CDR2 are DFQATT and SNEGSKA (reference sequence). CDR3: CSARPDSHEQYF. CDR3 nucleotides: TGCAGTGCTAGACCAGATTCCCACGAGCAGTACTTC.

In this sample, this clonotype turned up many times. The rearrangement joins TRBV5-1 to TRBJ1-2; tentatively, D is TRBD1 (6 bases). V shed 3 bases and J shed 7 bases, with 10 bases lying between them. There are 12 residues in the CDR3. Germline V gene sequence: CDR1 SGHRS, CDR2 YFSETQ. CDR3 nucleotides: TGCGCCAGCAGCTACAACAGGGCTGGCTACACCTTC. Protein: CASSYNRAGYTF.

This clonotype showed up many times. This rearrangement joins TRBV24-1 to TRBJ1-2; 8 bases map to TRBD1. V was pared by 2 bases and J by 4 bases, with 5 bases of the junction left unmatched. Germline CDR1 KGHDR, CDR2 SFDVKD. The CDR3 consists of 15 residues. As DNA, the CDR3 is TGTGCCACCAGTGATTCGACAGGGGATGTCTATGGCTACACCTTC. It specifies CATSDSTGDVYGYTF.

The rearrangement joins TRBV5-5 to TRBJ1-5, with TRBD1 matching over 9 bases. The CDR3 runs 17 residues. CDR1 and CDR2 from the germline V gene are SGHKS and YYEKEE (reference sequence). With 0 bases clipped from V and 1 base from J, the junction kept 5 bases outside the gene matches. The CDR3 is CASSLADRGLSNQPQHF. The CDR3 bases are TGTGCCAGCAGCTTGGCGGACAGGGGACTGAGCAATCAGCCCCAGCATTTT.

Concerning this clonotype itself: One end of the junction is discordant with germline, which a read error may explain. V gene TRBV5-1 combines with J gene TRBJ1-1, with D hard to call. CDR1 and CDR2 (germline): SGHRS, YFSETQ. The CDR3 is made up of 15 amino acids. CDR3 loop: CASSPPSVAGTEAFF. The CDR3 nucleotides are TGTGCCAGCTCACCACCGAGCGTGGCAGGCACTGAAGCTTTCTTT.

Points on this clonotype: No conserved phenylalanine or tryptophan ends this CDR3, so it is likely a read error. The chain recombines TRBV11-3 with TRBJ2-3, with D perhaps TRBD1 (6 bases). Germline values: CDR1 SGHNT, CDR2 YENEEA. V was pared by 5 bases and J by 5 bases, with 14 bases between. CDR3 length equals 14 residues. This CDR3 reads CASSQRGKEDTQYL. The CDR3 DNA sequence: TGTGCCAGCAGCCAGAGGGGGAAGGAAGATACGCAGTATCTT.

The rearrangement links TRBV7-8 to TRBJ2-5, with 13 positions matching TRBD2. Germline CDR1 is SGHVS and CDR2 is FQNEAQ. V shed 6 bases and J 7 bases; nucleotides not matched to a gene: 8. The length of the CDR3 is 15 residues. The DNA for the CDR3 is TGTGCCAGCAGTGAACTAGCGGGAGGGCCGGGGACCCAGTACTTC. Translation gives CASSELAGGPGTQYF.

The rearrangement uses TRBV7-2 and TRBJ2-5; possibly TRBD1 or TRBD2 for D (6 bases each). The CDR3 covers 18 residues. Trimming took off 5 bases at V and 0 bases at J, with 22 bases between the two ends. Germline CDR1 reads SGHTA; CDR2 reads FQGNSA. CDR3 bases: TGTGCCAGCAGCCCCCGAGGGGGTTACCTAGCGCACCAAGAGACCCAGTACTTC. This codes for CASSPRGGYLAHQETQYF.

In its sample, this clonotype was seen a few times. The chain carries TRBV10-3 and TRBJ1-3, with D possibly being TRBD1 (5 bases). The germline V and J ends were trimmed by 3 bases and 0 bases, with 9 bases remaining between them. This CDR3 has 15 residues. Germline lookup yields CDR1 ENHRY and CDR2 SYGVKD. The CDR3 region has the DNA TGTGCCATCAGTGAACAGGTAGACTCTGGAAACACCATATATTTT. Translating it yields CAISEQVDSGNTIYF.

This chain connects TRBV19 to TRBJ2-5; D uncertain. Between the trimmed V and J ends, which lost 9 bases and 5 bases, there was a span of 10 bases. CDR1 and CDR2 from the germline V gene are LNHDA and SQIVND (reference sequence). This CDR3 is 11 amino acids long. CDR3 bases: TGTGCCAGCCGCATAGGGGAGACCCAGTACTTC. It translates to CASRIGETQYF.

This clonotype was found many times. This chain connects TRBV20-1 to TRBJ2-7; D gene uncertain. Trimming left V 6 bases short and J 6 bases short, with 9 bases between. Germline V lookup: CDR1 DFQATT, CDR2 SNEGSKA (reference sequence). This CDR3 comprises 10 residues. The CDR3 DNA sequence: TGCAGTGCCTCGATCGGCGAGCAGTACTTC. Its protein is CSASIGEQYF.

The chain uses TRBV2 and TRBJ1-6, with TRBD1 matching over 7 bases. Trimming took 5 bases from V and 9 from J; bases not matched to a gene: 10. The CDR3 has 15 amino acids. Germline lookup yields CDR1 SNHLY and CDR2 FYNNEI. This chain's CDR3 is CASSLMPGQSSPLHF. The CDR3 nucleotides read TGTGCCAGCAGTTTAATGCCGGGACAGTCTTCACCCCTCCACTTT.

In this sample, this clonotype turned up many times. V is TRBV7-9 and J is TRBJ2-7; D possibly corresponds to TRBD2 (6 bases). Germline V gene sequence: CDR1 SEHNR, CDR2 FQNEAQ (reference sequence). This CDR3 spans 12 amino acids. V was shortened by 5 bases and J by 5 bases, with 10 bases between the two germline ends. The DNA for the CDR3 is TGTGCCAGCAGCCCCGGCGGGGACGAGCAGTACTTC. This encodes CASSPGGDEQYF.

The rearrangement uses TRBV20-1 and TRBJ2-2, with D maybe TRBD2 (5 bases). Trimming removed 0 bases at V and 4 bases at J, with 12 bases between. Germline V gives CDR1 DFQATT, CDR2 SNEGSKA (reference sequence). The CDR3 covers 15 residues. CDR3 sequence: CSARESTSLTGELFF. DNA for the CDR3: TGCAGTGCTAGAGAATCAACTAGTCTCACCGGGGAGCTGTTTTTT.

Remarks on this clonotype: This may be a read error: a much more frequent sequence differs by one nucleotide. The gene calls are TRBV10-3 and TRBJ1-4; no clear D gene. The CDR3 is 14 amino acids. CDR1 is ENHRY and CDR2 is SYGVKD in the germline V gene. CDR3: CAIGEEQTNEKLSF. CDR3 nucleotide sequence: TGTGCCATCGGAGAGGAACAGACCAATGAAAAACTGTCTTTT.

A word on this clonotype: Since a much larger clone is just one base distant, this may be a read error. This chain connects TRBV25-1 to TRBJ1-1; D unresolved. The CDR3 contains 13 residues. The germline V gene has CDR1 MGHDK and CDR2 SYGVNS. The V and J ends lost 6 bases and 1 base respectively, with 9 bases between them. CDR3 bases: TGTGCCAGCAGCCAAGTACAGAACACTGAAGCTTTCTTT. As protein: CASSQVQNTEAFF.

This clonotype was observed a few times. The V call is TRBV10-3, the J call TRBJ2-7, with 12 positions matching TRBD1. Germline V gene data show CDR1 as ENHRY and CDR2 as SYGVKD. The J segment lost 4 bases and the V segment lost 9 bases, leaving 1 base of the junction unmatched. This CDR3 contains 12 residues. In DNA, the CDR3 is TGTGCCATGGGACAGGGGGCTTACGAGCAGTACTTC. It specifies CAMGQGAYEQYF.

This clonotype was observed a handful of times. The chain links TRBV12-3 or TRBV12-4 to TRBJ1-6; D not resolved. This CDR3 has 13 amino acids. Trimming removed 2 bases from V and 9 bases from J, with 8 bases in between. The CDR3 coding sequence is TGTGCCAGCAGTTTATCCCCGATTTCACCCCTCCACTTT. Protein product: CASSLSPISPLHF.

The J gene is TRBJ2-5, the V gene TRBV7-2, with a possible D match to TRBD2 (6 bases). CDR1 SGHTA and CDR2 FQGNSA come from the germline V gene. The CDR3 covers 13 residues. V lost 1 base, J lost 9 bases, and 12 bases lay in between. The CDR3 sequence: CASSLGGTDPQYF. CDR3 in DNA: TGTGCCAGCAGCTTAGGCGGGACGGACCCCCAGTACTTC.

The gene calls are TRBV7-9 and TRBJ1-6, with 9 bases aligning to TRBD1. Germline V gene sequence: CDR1 SEHNR, CDR2 FQNEAQ (reference sequence). There are 17 residues in the CDR3. Trimming removed 7 bases from V and 5 bases from J; junction bases left unmatched: 12. This CDR3 is CASTLGQGYGNNSPLHF. CDR3 coding DNA: TGTGCCAGCACCCTTGGACAGGGGTACGGGAATAATTCACCCCTCCACTTT.